The following is a T cell receptor (beta chain) sequence with its context. It has no known antigen specificity. Nothing much larger sits one base from this clone, and base qualities are not available. This specimen belongs to a study of regulatory T cells in long-lasting Graves disease (dated by TCRdb to the early 2020s). Background on the whole study: Persistent Graves' disease was defined as antithyroid drug treatment for over 5 years with persistently positive TSH receptor autoantibodies. Peripheral blood TCR sequencing and RNA sequencing compared persistent Graves' disease patients with newly diagnosed Graves' disease patients. TCR sequencing covered some 13 persistent and roughly 20 newly diagnosed Graves' disease patients, 33 samples in total. The study was conducted in China and was registered as a clinical trial. Persistent Graves' disease patients in the clinical cohort had taken antithyroid drugs for 9.5 to 13 years on average. What the research found in general, with its limitations: Compared with newly diagnosed patients, patients with persistent Graves' disease had lower TCR Shannon entropy and fewer highly expanded clones, which suggests clonal expansion. Because the primary lesion, thyroid tissue, could not be accessed, the study looked at peripheral blood alone. Only the TCR beta chain was sequenced and analyzed. The small sample size was acknowledged by the authors as a limitation that may reduce accuracy. Persistent patients shared more public clonotypes among themselves (2,741) than newly diagnosed patients did (over 950).

The library relied on multiplex PCR. This sample was sequenced with an Illumina HiSeq 4000. CDR3 regions were amplified by Arm-PCR with iRepertoire HTBI primers to construct TCR beta libraries. Gel purification was performed on PCR products prior to sequencing. The study's processing was this. Gene usage analysis of CDR3 amino acid clonotypes used the 60 to 80 TRBV and 14 to 15 TRBJ segments found across samples. Filtered high-quality paired reads were merged into contigs using COPE and FqMerger. BLAST was used to align contigs to IMGT TRBV, TRBD and TRBJ reference genes, with CDR3 defined following IMGT. Clonotypes above 0.1% frequency were classified as highly expanded clones. Shannon entropy was used to measure repertoire diversity, and the Gini coefficient was used to measure V-J evenness. Clonotypes shared by more than one individual were considered public. The public reads were reanalyzed by TCRdb: fastp trimming at Q25, MiXCR alignment, in-frame beta chains only. Rows with a matching CDR3 protein are joined into one entry that keeps the most common DNA and genes. In this record, the V and J calls reflect TCRdb's handling and not the investigators' own analysis. This sample lists around 460,000 distinct CDR3 sequences; roughly 21% were detected once. Less than 9% of the sample is in the top ten clones.

According to the study, the label for this sample's time point signals: persistent/refractory GD, antithyroid drugs over 5 years with positive TRAb. For both TCR sequencing and RNA sequencing, RNA was extracted from PBMCs using TRIzol. The diagnosis of Graves' disease was made according to American Thyroid Association guidelines. The patients came from an endocrinology department in Xi'an, China. Each patient gave 8.5 to 9.5 milliliters of peripheral blood, collected in an EDTA anticoagulant tube. Ficoll Paque Plus density gradient separation was used to isolate PBMCs, and no further T cell sorting was done. An Agilent 2100 Bioanalyzer and agarose gel were used to check RNA quality, while a NanoDrop 2000 measured RNA concentration. This TCR was sampled from a female donor with Graves disease. This sample comprised peripheral blood mononuclear cells (PBMCs), obtained when the disease was refractory, from a patient treated with antithyroid drugs.

The nucleotide sequence is TGCAGTGCTAGACGGACCGGGACAGGGAACACTGAAGCTTTCTTT. Translated, it reads CSARRTGTGNTEAFF. The V and J segments used are TRBV20-1 and TRBJ1-1, and 8 junctional nucleotides match TRBD1. The CDR3, cysteine through phenylalanine, is 15 amino acids long. Only the CDR3 DNA is retained, 45 bases long and in frame from the first base. Trimming leaves V shorter by 2 bases and J shorter by 1 base, with the junction holding 6 bases beyond the gene matches. The germline V gene (reference sequence) provides CDR1 DFQATT and CDR2 SNEGSKA.